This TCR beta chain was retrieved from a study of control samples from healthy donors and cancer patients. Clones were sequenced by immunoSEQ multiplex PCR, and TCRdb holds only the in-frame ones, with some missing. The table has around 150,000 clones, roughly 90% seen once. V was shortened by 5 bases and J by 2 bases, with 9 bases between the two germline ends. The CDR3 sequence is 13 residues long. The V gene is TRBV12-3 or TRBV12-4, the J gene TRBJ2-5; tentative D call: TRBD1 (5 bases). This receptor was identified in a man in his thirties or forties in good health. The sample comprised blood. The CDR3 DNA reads TGTGCCAGCAGTCCAGGGTTTCAAGAGACCCAGTACTTC. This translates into CASSPGFQETQYF.